This T cell receptor beta chain was sequenced during a study of PD-1 blockade in classical Hodgkin lymphoma. Relapse was seen in all patients after autologous stem cell transplantation, and brentuximab vedotin exposure was variable. Complete response, partial response or progressive disease were the best responses. TCRdb's copy holds only in-frame clones and misses some; the assay was immunoSEQ multiplex PCR. The sample yields 75,000 to 100,000 clones, about four fifths seen once. This clone was seen a few times. Germline assignment: CDR1 MNHEY and CDR2 SMNVEV (reference sequence). V shed 1 base, J shed 9 bases, and the junction held 9 bases outside the gene matches. CDR3 size: 14 residues.

Source: peripheral blood mononuclear cells (PBMCs), taken before the second cycle of nivolumab. The source is a human donor with classical Hodgkin lymphoma. V gene TRBV27 combines with J gene TRBJ2-7; 7 positions agree with TRBD1. CDR3 sequence: CASSLWGQTSGQYF. CDR3 nucleotide sequence: TGTGCCAGCAGTTTATGGGGACAGACCTCTGGGCAGTACTTC.